A single T cell receptor (beta chain) is shown here with its context. This entry belongs to a study of blood T cell repertoires in COVID-19. Study-wide background: The United States, Italy and Spain were the sources of the acute and convalescent COVID-19 samples. Sample material is recorded as cDNA or gDNA derived from T cells, B-cell-depleted T cells, or PBMCs.

Using immunoSEQ multiplex PCR, the repertoire was profiled, and TCRdb retains in-frame clones only, with some absent. The sample carries 250,000 to 350,000 clones, 86% recorded once. The CDR3 loop spans 12 amino acids. CDR1 is SGHTA and CDR2 is FQGNSA in the germline V gene. With V trimmed by 5 bases and J by 11 bases, 9 bases remained unmatched. The chain couples TRBV7-2 to TRBJ2-7; 7 bases line up with TRBD2. The sequence was collected from a woman in her 30s who had recovered from COVID-19. Sequenced: peripheral blood. The CDR3 nucleotides are TGTGCCAGCAGCCAGTCGGGGGGTCTGGAGTACTTC. This encodes CASSQSGGLEYF.